This TCR beta chain was captured in a study of blood T cell repertoires in COVID-19. Study as a whole: From T cells, B-cell-depleted T cells, or PBMCs came the material, which was cDNA or gDNA.

The study recruited people aged about 18 to 95 years across around 23 US areas. Assignment of participants to cohorts was predicated upon participant-reported clinical history. Among Cohort 3 donors, those recovered had two negative PCRs, clearance, or symptom resolution. Germline assignment: CDR1 MGHRA and CDR2 YSYEKL. Trimming at V came to 1 base and at J to 7 bases, leaving 8 bases not matched to a gene. CDR3 length equals 15 residues. TCRdb's table, derived via immunoSEQ multiplex PCR, lists solely in-frame clones and lacks some. The sample includes some 200,000 clones, about 91% of them seen just once.

The clonotype was recovered from a woman between 18 and 29 years old who had recovered from COVID-19. The sequenced material came from PBMCs or T cells enriched from blood (not recorded which). The rearrangement links TRBV4-1 to TRBJ1-1; 8 nucleotides align to TRBD1. The CDR3 region is CASSQGQGTLYEAFF. As DNA, the CDR3 is TGCGCCAGCAGCCAAGGACAGGGGACCCTATATGAAGCTTTCTTT.